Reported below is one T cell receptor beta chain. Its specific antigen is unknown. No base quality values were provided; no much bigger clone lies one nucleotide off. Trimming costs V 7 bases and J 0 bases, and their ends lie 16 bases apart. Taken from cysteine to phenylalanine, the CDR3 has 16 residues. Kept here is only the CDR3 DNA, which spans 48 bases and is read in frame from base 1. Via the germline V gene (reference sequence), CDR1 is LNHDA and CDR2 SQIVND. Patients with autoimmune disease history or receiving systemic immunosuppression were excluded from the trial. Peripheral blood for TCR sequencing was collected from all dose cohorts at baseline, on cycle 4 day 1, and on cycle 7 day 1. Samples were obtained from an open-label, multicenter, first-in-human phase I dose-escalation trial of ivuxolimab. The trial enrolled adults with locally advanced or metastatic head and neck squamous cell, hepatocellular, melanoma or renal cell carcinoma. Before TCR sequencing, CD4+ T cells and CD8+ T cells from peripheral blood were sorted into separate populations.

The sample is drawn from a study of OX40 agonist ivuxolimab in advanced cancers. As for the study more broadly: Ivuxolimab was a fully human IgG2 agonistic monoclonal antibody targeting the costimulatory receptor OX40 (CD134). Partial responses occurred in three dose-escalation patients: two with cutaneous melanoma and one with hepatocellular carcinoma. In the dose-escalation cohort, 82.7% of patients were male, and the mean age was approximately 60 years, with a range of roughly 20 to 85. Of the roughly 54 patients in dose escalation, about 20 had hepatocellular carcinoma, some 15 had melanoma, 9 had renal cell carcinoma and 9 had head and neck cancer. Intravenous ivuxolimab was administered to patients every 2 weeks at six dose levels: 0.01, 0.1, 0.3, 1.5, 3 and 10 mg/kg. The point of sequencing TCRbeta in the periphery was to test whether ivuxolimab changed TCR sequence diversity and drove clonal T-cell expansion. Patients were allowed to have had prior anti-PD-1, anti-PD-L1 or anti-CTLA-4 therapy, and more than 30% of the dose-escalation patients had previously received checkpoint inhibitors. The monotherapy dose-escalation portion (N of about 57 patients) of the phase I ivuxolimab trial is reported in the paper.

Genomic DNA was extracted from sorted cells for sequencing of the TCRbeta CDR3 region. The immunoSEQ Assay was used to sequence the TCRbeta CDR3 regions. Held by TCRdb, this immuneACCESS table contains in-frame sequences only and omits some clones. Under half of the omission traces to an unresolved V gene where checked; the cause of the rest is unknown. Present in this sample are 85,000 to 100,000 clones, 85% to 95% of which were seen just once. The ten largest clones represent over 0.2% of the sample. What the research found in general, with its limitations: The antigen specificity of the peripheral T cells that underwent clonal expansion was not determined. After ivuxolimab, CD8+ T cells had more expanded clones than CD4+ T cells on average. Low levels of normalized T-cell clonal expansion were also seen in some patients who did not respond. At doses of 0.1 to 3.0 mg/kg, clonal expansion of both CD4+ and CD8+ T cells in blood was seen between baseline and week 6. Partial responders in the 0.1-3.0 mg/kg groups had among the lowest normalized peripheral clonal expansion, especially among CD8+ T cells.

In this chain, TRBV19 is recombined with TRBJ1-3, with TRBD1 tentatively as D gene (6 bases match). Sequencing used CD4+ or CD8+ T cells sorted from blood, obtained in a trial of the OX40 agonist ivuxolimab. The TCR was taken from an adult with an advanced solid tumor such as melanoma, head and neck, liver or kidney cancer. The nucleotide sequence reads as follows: TGTGCCAGTATACCTAGACAGGCGAGCTCTGGAAACACCATATATTTT. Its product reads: CASIPRQASSGNTIYF.